The source of this TCR beta chain is a study of T cell repertoires in cytomegalovirus infection. Across the study: Evidence of both CMV infection and a matching HLA type came from public TCR beta signatures.

This clonotype was counted many times. Antigen unknown. Overall study results and limits: The cumulative frequency of public TCR beta families identified carriers of CMV plus the relevant HLA. Ex vivo responses were dominated by HLA-C-restricted CMV-specific TCR beta clonotypes.

V was cut by 2 bases and J by 2 bases, with 17 bases left in between. The germline V gene has CDR1 SGHKS and CDR2 YYEKEE (reference sequence). This CDR3 region has 16 residues. TCRdb passed the reads through MiXCR, listing each CDR3 protein once. The table records 480,000 or so distinct CDR3 sequences, roughly 10% of them present only once. Sample: PBMCs. The TCR originated in a human donor in good health (CMV status not recorded). Some clones in this sample may be carry-over from other donors' samples. This chain joins TRBV5-5 and TRBJ2-7; D uncertain. CDR3 nucleotides: TGTGCCAGCAGCTTAGAACACCCCTATCGGGCCTACGAGCAGTACTTC. It yields the protein CASSLEHPYRAYEQYF.